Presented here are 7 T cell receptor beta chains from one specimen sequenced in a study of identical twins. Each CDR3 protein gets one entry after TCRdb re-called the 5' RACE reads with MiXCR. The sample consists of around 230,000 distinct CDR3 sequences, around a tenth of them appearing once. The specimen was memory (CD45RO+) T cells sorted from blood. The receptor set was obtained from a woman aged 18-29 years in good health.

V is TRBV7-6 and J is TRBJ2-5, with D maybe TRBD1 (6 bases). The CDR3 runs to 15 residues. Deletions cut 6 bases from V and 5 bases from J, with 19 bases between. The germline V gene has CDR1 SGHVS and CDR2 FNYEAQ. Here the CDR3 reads CASSSRDTRLETQYF. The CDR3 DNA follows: TGTGCCAGCAGTTCACGGGACACCCGCCTGGAGACCCAGTACTTC.

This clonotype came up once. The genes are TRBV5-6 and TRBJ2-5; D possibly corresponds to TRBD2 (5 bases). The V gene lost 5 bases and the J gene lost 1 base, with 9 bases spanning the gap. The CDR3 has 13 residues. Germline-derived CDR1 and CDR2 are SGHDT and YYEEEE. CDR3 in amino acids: CASRPGFQETQYF. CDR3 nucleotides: TGTGCCAGCAGGCCGGGGTTCCAAGAGACCCAGTACTTC.

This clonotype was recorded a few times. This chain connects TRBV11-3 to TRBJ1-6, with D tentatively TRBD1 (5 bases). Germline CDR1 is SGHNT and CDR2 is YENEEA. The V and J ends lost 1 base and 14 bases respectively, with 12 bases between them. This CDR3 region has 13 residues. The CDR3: CASSLAGAITLHF. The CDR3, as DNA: TGTGCCAGCAGCTTAGCTGGGGCTATCACCCTCCACTTT.

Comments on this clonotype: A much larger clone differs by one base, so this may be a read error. DNA of the CDR3: TGCAGTGCTAGAGATTTGAGGAGGACCAAAAACATTCAGTACTTC. Its protein is CSARDLRRTKNIQYF. The rearrangement uses TRBV20-1 and TRBJ2-4; possibly TRBD2 for D (5 bases). Trimming left V 0 bases short and J 2 bases short, with 11 bases between. The CDR3 spans 15 residues. The V gene's germline CDR1 is DFQATT and CDR2 SNEGSKA (reference sequence).

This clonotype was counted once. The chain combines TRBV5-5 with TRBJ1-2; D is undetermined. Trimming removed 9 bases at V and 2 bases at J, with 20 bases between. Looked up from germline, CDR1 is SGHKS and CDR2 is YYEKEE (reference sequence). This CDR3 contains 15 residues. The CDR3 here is CATCRGPIPNYGYTF. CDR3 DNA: TGTGCCACCTGCAGAGGGCCCATACCCAACTATGGCTACACCTTC.

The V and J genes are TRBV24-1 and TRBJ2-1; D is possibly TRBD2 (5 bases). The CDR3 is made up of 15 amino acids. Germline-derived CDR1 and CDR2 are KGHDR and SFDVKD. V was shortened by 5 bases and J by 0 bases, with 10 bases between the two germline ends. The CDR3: CATSGIGSSYNEQFF. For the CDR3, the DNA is TGTGCCACCAGTGGAATAGGGAGCTCCTACAATGAGCAGTTCTTC.

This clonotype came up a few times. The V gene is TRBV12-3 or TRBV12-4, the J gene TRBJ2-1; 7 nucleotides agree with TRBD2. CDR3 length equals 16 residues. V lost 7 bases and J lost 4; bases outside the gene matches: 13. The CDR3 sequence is CASIPMIGGTYNEQFF. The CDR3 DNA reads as TGTGCCAGCATACCTATGATCGGGGGGACTTACAATGAGCAGTTCTTC.